Sequencing of this T cell receptor delta chain was carried out in a study of gamma-delta T cells after stem cell transplantation. This clone was seen more than once but under ten times. TCRdb attributes to this sequence the protein of a much larger clone, which differs from the DNA translation at residue 8; a read error is likely, and the protein displayed is translated from the DNA. Trimming removed 0 bases from V and 0 bases from J; junction bases left unmatched: 21. This CDR3 comprises 21 residues. In germline, CDR1 is GEAIGNYY, CDR2 EKD. With CATT, TCRdb re-called clones from the RT-PCR reads. Of about 14,000 delta-chain clones listed, over 8% were seen once; the top ten hold roughly 57%.

Source material: gamma-delta T cells. The sequence came from a human donor. It is not recorded whose cells these are; they may come from a transplant donor. The V gene is TRDV2, the J gene TRDJ1; TRDD3 matches 7 bases. CDR3 protein: CACDTLNIVLGTRSYTDKLIF. The DNA of the CDR3 is TGTGCCTGTGACACCCTCAATATCGTACTGGGGACTAGATCGTACACCGATAAACTCATCTTT.